This TCR beta chain was captured by sequencing in a study of HIV-infected patients and healthy controls. Study results and caveats: Significant mean usage differences between HIV-infected patients and controls involved eight alpha and eight beta V genes. A major limitation was that merely sixteen HIV-infected individuals were processed.

The repertoire came from unfractionated whole blood and reflected all unsorted peripheral T cells. Looked up from germline, CDR1 is SGHNT and CDR2 is YYREEE (reference sequence). The CDR3 totals 14 residues. V was cut by 0 bases and J by 0 bases, with 6 bases left in between. Alpha and beta constant-region primers primed reverse transcription of about 470 ng RNA. Using multiplexing indices, alpha and beta chain libraries were generated apart by chain-specific third strand synthesis. All rearrangements within a chain used one primer pair; cDNA molecules carried barcodes. TCRdb re-called the 5' RACE reads with MiXCR, one entry per CDR3 protein. The table has 13,000 or so distinct CDR3 sequences, about a tenth seen once. This clonotype came up a few times. Antigen specificity is unknown.

The receptor comes from an adult in good health. V and J are TRBV5-4 and TRBJ2-5; D might be TRBD2 (5 bases). The source material was blood. CDR3 sequence (DNA): TGTGCCAGCAGCTTGGTGAGGGACCAAGAGACCCAGTACTTC. Translation: CASSLVRDQETQYF.